The clone carrying this T cell receptor (beta chain) was recorded a few times. Antigen unknown. The PCR used 60 Vbeta and 13 Jbeta primers. TCRdb's table, derived via immunoSEQ multiplex PCR, lists solely in-frame clones and lacks some. The table includes some 140,000 clones, approximately 80% detected once. The record originates from a study of cytomegalovirus exposure and HLA in healthy donors. Study-wide results and limits: Trimming of TCR beta V- and J-genes showed a link, identified in a later analysis, to a missense DCLRE1C variant. For most TCR beta V segments, an earlier analysis put the productive rate at about 87% or about 30% of the time. For most subjects, TCR beta sequences were reported to predict HLA-A and HLA-B alleles with accuracy.

This CDR3 has 15 amino acids. Germline V lookup: CDR1 SNHLY, CDR2 FYNNEI. V shed 4 bases and J shed 6 bases, with 16 bases lying between them. The rearrangement links TRBV2 to TRBJ2-4; the D gene is possibly TRBD1 (6 bases). The material sequenced was PBMCs. This TCR was sampled from a man aged 35-49 years in good health and CMV-seronegative. The chain's CDR3 is CASSADARGGNIQYF. CDR3 sequence (DNA): TGTGCCAGCAGTGCAGACGCCAGGGGTGGAAACATTCAGTACTTC.